This T cell receptor (beta chain) was sequenced during a study of shared clonotypes between healthy human individuals. On this clone: A far larger clone is a single base away, which makes a read error likely. Other nucleotide sequences in the sample specify the same CDR3.

CDR3 length equals 13 residues. Germline CDR1 is SQVTM and CDR2 is ANQGSEA. Between the trimmed V and J ends, which lost 5 bases and 8 bases, there was a span of 18 bases. The authors distributed each subset's genomic DNA evenly over several immunoSEQ plates. Profiling relied on immunoSEQ multiplex PCR, and the TCRdb table lists in-frame clones only, not all of them. The sample has 450,000 to 500,000 clones, about 85% seen once. The study used approximately 90 million PBMCs per unsorted sample for genomic DNA. The source is a middle-aged woman in good health. Some clones in this sample may be carry-over from other donors' samples. The rearrangement uses TRBV29-1 and TRBJ1-1; D may be TRBD1 (6 bases). Sequences were obtained from PBMCs. CDR3 sequence: CSVNEQGVGEAFF. CDR3 nucleotide sequence: TGCAGCGTTAACGAACAGGGAGTAGGCGAAGCTTTCTTT.